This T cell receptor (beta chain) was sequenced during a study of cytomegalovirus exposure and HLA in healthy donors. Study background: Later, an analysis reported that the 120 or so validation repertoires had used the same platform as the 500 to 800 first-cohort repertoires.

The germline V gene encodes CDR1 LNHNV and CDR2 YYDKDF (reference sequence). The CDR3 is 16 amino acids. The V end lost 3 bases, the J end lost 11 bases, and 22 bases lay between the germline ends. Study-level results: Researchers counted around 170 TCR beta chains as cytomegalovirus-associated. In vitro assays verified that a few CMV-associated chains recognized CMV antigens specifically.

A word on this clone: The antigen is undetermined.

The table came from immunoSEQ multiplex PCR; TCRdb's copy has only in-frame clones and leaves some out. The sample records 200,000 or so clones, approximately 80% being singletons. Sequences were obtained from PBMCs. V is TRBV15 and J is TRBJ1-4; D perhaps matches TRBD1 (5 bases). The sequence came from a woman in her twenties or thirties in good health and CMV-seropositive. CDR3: CATSSPSGTGLGKLFF. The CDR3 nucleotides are TGTGCCACCAGCAGCCCCTCGGGGACTGGTTTGGGGAAACTGTTTTTT.